Listed here are 11 T cell receptor beta chains from one sample, sequenced in a study of blood T cell repertoires in COVID-19. The assay was immunoSEQ multiplex PCR, and TCRdb's table has in-frame clones only and misses some. Altogether 50,000 to 55,000 clones are present, over 75% being singletons, with the ten largest covering 6.5%. Sequencing used peripheral blood. The receptors were sampled from a middle-aged man with active COVID-19.

The chain combines TRBV4-1 with TRBJ2-5, with TRBD2 identical over 8 bases. The CDR3 totals 16 residues. CDR1 and CDR2 (germline): MGHRA, YSYEKL. J was trimmed by 5 bases and V by 1 base; bases with no gene match: 9. DNA of the CDR3: TGCGCCAGCAGCCAAGGTAGCGGGGTCTACGGGGAGACCCAGTACTTC. Its translation: CASSQGSGVYGETQYF.

J is TRBJ1-2 and V is TRBV2, with no clear D. V lost 2 bases to trimming and J lost 4 bases, with 8 bases between them. The CDR3 is made up of 13 amino acids. The germline V gene has CDR1 SNHLY and CDR2 FYNNEI. CDR3 loop: CASSEPDIYGYTF. The CDR3 coding sequence is TGTGCCAGCAGTGAACCCGACATCTATGGCTACACCTTC.

This chain joins TRBV27 and TRBJ1-1; 10 bases agree with TRBD1. CDR1 MNHEY and CDR2 SMNVEV come from the germline V gene (reference sequence). The CDR3 consists of 13 residues. With V trimmed by 4 bases and J by 4 bases, 0 bases remained unmatched. The CDR3 nucleotides read TGTGCCAGCAGTTGGGACAGGGGCACTGAAGCTTTCTTT. Translated: CASSWDRGTEAFF.

V is TRBV5-1 and J is TRBJ2-3; weak D call: TRBD1 (5 bases). CDR3 length: 15 residues. The germline V gene encodes CDR1 SGHRS and CDR2 YFSETQ. V was trimmed by 1 base and J by 1 base, leaving 10 bases between them. Written as DNA, the CDR3 is TGCGCCAGCAGCTTGTCAGGGATTGGCACAGATACGCAGTATTTT. Translating gives CASSLSGIGTDTQYF. The complete variable domain, with remaining parts taken from reference TRBV5-1 and TRBJ2-3, reads KAGVTQTPRYLIKTRGQQVTLSCSPISGHRSVSWYQQTPGQGLQFLFEYFSETQRNKGNFPGRFSGRQFSNSRSEMNVSTLELGDSALYLCASSLSGIGTDTQYFGPGTRLTVL.

The V and J genes are TRBV23-1 and TRBJ2-7, with D perhaps TRBD1 (6 bases). TRBV23-1 is an open reading frame, and its role is uncertain. V lost 7 bases to trimming and J lost 0 bases, with 16 bases between them. CDR3 length: 15 residues. CDR3 DNA sequence: TGCGCCAGCACCCTCATGAAGACAGGCTCCTACGAGCAGTACTTC. This gives the protein CASTLMKTGSYEQYF.

The V and J genes are TRBV5-4 and TRBJ1-2; tentative D call: TRBD1 (6 bases). This CDR3 spans 15 amino acids. V was pared by 0 bases and J by 4 bases, with 13 bases between. In germline, CDR1 is SGHNT, CDR2 YYREEE (reference sequence). CDR3 sequence: CASSLEQGTIYGYTF. The CDR3 bases are TGTGCCAGCAGCTTGGAGCAGGGGACCATCTATGGCTACACCTTC.

The chain recombines TRBV7-9 with TRBJ1-2; D may be TRBD1 (5 bases). The CDR3 spans 15 residues. Germline V gene lookup returns CDR1 SEHNR and CDR2 FQNEAQ (reference sequence). Trimming stripped 1 base from V and 7 bases from J, with 16 bases between. CDR3 sequence reads: CASSLVEGPGGGYTF. The CDR3 DNA sequence: TGTGCCAGCAGCTTAGTGGAGGGACCGGGTGGTGGCTACACCTTC.

The J gene is TRBJ1-5, the V gene TRBV7-9; the match to TRBD1 covers 7 bases. Trimming at V came to 5 bases and at J to 6 bases, leaving 4 bases not matched to a gene. Germline assignment: CDR1 SEHNR and CDR2 FQNEAQ (reference sequence). CDR3 size: 13 residues. CDR3 residues: CASSGGTVQPQHF. The CDR3 DNA follows: TGTGCCAGCAGCGGAGGGACAGTTCAGCCCCAGCATTTT.

This clone was counted once. The CDR3 DNA follows: TGTGCCAGCAGCTCGATACAGATTCCCTATGGCTACACCTTC. It is translated as CASSSIQIPYGYTF. The V and J genes are TRBV5-6 and TRBJ1-2; D is unclear. Trimming removed 3 bases at V and 4 bases at J, with 13 bases between. The CDR3 has 14 residues. In germline, CDR1 is SGHDT, CDR2 YYEEEE.

The chain uses TRBV9 and TRBJ2-1; 7 nucleotides align to TRBD2. The CDR3 length is 15 residues. The V segment lost 9 bases and the J segment 4 bases; nucleotides outside the gene matches: 13. Looked up from germline, CDR1 is SGDLS and CDR2 is YYNGEE. The CDR3 sequence is CAIRPREGPYNEQFF. DNA for the CDR3: TGTGCCATCCGCCCGAGGGAGGGCCCTTACAATGAGCAGTTCTTC.

This sequence joins TRBV2 and TRBJ2-3; 7 bases map to TRBD1. Germline V gene data show CDR1 as SNHLY and CDR2 as FYNNEI. This CDR3 region has 15 residues. Unmatched junction bases numbered 6, after V lost 2 bases and J lost 4 bases. The CDR3 nucleotides are TGTGCCAGCAGTGAATCGGCAGGGGGAGCAGATACGCAGTATTTT. It codes for CASSESAGGADTQYF.